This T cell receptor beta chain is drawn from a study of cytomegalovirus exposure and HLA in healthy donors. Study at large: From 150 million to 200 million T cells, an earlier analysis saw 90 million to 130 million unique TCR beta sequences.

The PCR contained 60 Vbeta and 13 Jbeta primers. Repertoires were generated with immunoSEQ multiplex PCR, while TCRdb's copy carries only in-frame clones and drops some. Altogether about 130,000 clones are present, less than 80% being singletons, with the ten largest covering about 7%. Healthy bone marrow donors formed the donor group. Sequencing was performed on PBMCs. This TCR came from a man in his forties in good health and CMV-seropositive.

CDR3 DNA: TGTGCCCGACGAACGGACAGGGGGGAATACGAGCAGTACTTC. Its protein product is CARRTDRGEYEQYF. The chain recombines TRBV21-1 with TRBJ2-7; TRBD1 was called by the table and not checked on the DNA. TRBV21-1 is annotated as a pseudogene. This CDR3 has 14 amino acids.